This TCR beta chain emerged from a study of T cell responses to AZD1222 COVID-19 vaccine. Comment on this clone: What it binds is unknown.

Study-level points and caveats: Nearly half of the spike-specific TCRs reportedly recognize variant regions that carry no mutations.

Germline V gene data show CDR1 as SGHAT and CDR2 as FQDESV (reference sequence). The length of the CDR3 is 11 residues. V lost 5 bases, J lost 12 bases, and 10 bases lay in between. Assay: immunoSEQ multiplex PCR; the TCRdb copy retains only in-frame clones and omits some. The data show approximately 150,000 clones, with roughly 92% seen just once and 1.5% to 2% held by the top ten. The rearrangement uses TRBV11-1 and TRBJ1-4, with D unclear. The source is an adult in good health. The source material was peripheral blood, sampled on day 0 of AZD1222 vaccination. CDR3 amino acids: CASSLGPQLFF. The CDR3 DNA reads TGTGCCAGCAGCCTCGGGCCACAACTGTTTTTT.